The 26 T cell receptor beta chains in this list originate from one sample, sequenced in a study of CD8+ T cells in alopecia areata. RNA was isolated and reverse transcribed to cDNA, the sequencing template. Assay used: immunoSEQ multiplex PCR; TCRdb lists only in-frame clones, some missing. This table holds 250,000 to 300,000 clones, roughly 64% found once. Stated treatment: oral pan-JAK inhibitor, 5-10 mg twice daily. The sample was CD4+ T cells sorted from blood, taken at week 24, from a patient treated with tofacitinib. These receptors were obtained from a human donor with alopecia areata.

In this sample, this clone turned up a few times. The genes are TRBV7-2 and TRBJ2-2; D ambiguous. Germline CDR1 and CDR2: SGHTA and FQGNSA. The CDR3 contains 15 residues. The ends were cut back, 0 bases at V and 5 bases at J, with 10 bases in the middle. The CDR3 DNA follows: TGTGCCAGCAGCTTAGCCCGGACCGGAACCGGGGAGCTGTTTTTT. This translates into CASSLARTGTGELFF.

Only a few counts were recorded for this clone. The chain has TRBV7-2 and TRBJ2-2; D is possibly TRBD1 or TRBD2 (6 bases each). The CDR3 runs 14 residues. V lost 1 base and J lost 9, with 12 bases in between. The germline CDR1 and CDR2 sequences are SGHTA and FQGNSA. In DNA form, the CDR3 reads TGTGCCAGCAGCTTAGATTGGGGGGCCAGGGAGCTGTTTTTT. It translates to CASSLDWGARELFF.

The chain is built from TRBV6-6 and TRBJ2-5; 7 bases are a match to TRBD1. CDR3 size: 15 residues. Germline CDR1 is MNHNY and CDR2 is SVGAGI (reference sequence). Trimming removed 2 bases from V and 4 bases from J; junction bases left unmatched: 7. The CDR3 sequence is CASSYGRRQGETQYF. The CDR3 DNA is TGTGCCAGCAGTTACGGACGTCGACAGGGAGAGACCCAGTACTTC.

This rearrangement joins TRBV6-5 to TRBJ1-2, with D perhaps TRBD1 (5 bases). Trimming left V 5 bases short and J 2 bases short, with 12 bases between. The CDR3 is made up of 14 amino acids. Germline loops: CDR1 MNHEY, CDR2 SVGAGI. The CDR3 is CASSGGALNYGYTF. CDR3 nucleotides: TGTGCCAGCAGTGGAGGGGCGCTAAACTATGGCTACACCTTC.

The gene calls are TRBV9 and TRBJ1-4; TRBD1 might be the D (5 bases). The germline V and J ends were trimmed by 0 bases and 2 bases, with 11 bases remaining between them. The germline gives CDR1 SGDLS, CDR2 YYNGEE. The CDR3 runs 16 residues. The CDR3 loop reads CASSVDPGTTNEKLFF. The DNA of the CDR3 is TGTGCCAGCAGCGTAGACCCAGGGACGACTAATGAAAAACTGTTTTTT.

This clone showed up just once. The genes are TRBV6-5 and TRBJ2-1; 9 bases map to TRBD1. The germline V gene has CDR1 MNHEY and CDR2 SVGAGI. With V trimmed by 0 bases and J by 5 bases, 2 bases remained unmatched. This CDR3 is 15 amino acids long. CDR3 DNA sequence: TGTGCCAGCAGTTACTCCTGGACAGGGGACAATGAGCAGTTCTTC. It yields the protein CASSYSWTGDNEQFF.

This chain uses TRBV2 with TRBJ2-1; no reliable D call. CDR1 is SNHLY, CDR2 FYNNEI, per germline. Trimming took off 3 bases at V and 0 bases at J, with 3 bases between the two ends. The CDR3 is 13 residues long. The CDR3 reads CASSDGSYNEQFF. CDR3 sequence (DNA): TGTGCCAGCAGTGATGGCTCCTACAATGAGCAGTTCTTC.

The rearrangement joins TRBV2 to TRBJ2-7; no definite D call. The CDR3 contains 12 residues. Trimming took off 4 bases at V and 5 bases at J, with 9 bases between the two ends. Germline values: CDR1 SNHLY, CDR2 FYNNEI. The CDR3 DNA follows: TGTGCCAGCAGTGTCGAGCGCAACGAGCAGTACTTC. Protein product: CASSVERNEQYF. Together with reference TRBV2 and TRBJ2-7, the CDR3 gives the full variable domain: EPEVTQTPSHQVTQMGQEVILRCVPISNHLYFYWYRQILGQKVEFLVSFYNNEISEKSEIFDDQFSVERPDGSNFTLKIRSTKLEDSAMYFCASSVERNEQYFGPGTRLTVT.

This chain connects TRBV7-6 to TRBJ2-1; no clear D. Trimming pared 6 bases from V and 0 bases from J, leaving 15 bases between. The CDR3 has 16 residues. In germline, CDR1 is SGHVS, CDR2 FNYEAQ. The CDR3 loop is CASSLKGRNSYNEQFF. DNA of the CDR3: TGTGCCAGCAGTCTCAAAGGACGGAACTCCTACAATGAGCAGTTCTTC.

This clone was counted only a few times. The rearrangement links TRBV4-2 to TRBJ1-2; D unclear. The length of the CDR3 is 14 residues. The V end lost 4 bases, the J end lost 4 bases, and 13 bases lay between the germline ends. The germline gives CDR1 LGHNA, CDR2 YNFKEQ. DNA for the CDR3: TGTGCCAGCAGCCGAGCAGGAGAGGTCTATGGCTACACCTTC. Amino acid sequence: CASSRAGEVYGYTF.

J is TRBJ1-2 and V is TRBV25-1; TRBD1 agrees at 9 bases. The CDR3 has 13 amino acids. From germline, CDR1 is MGHDK and CDR2 SYGVNS. After removal of 9 bases from V and 4 bases from J, the junction contained 6 bases not matched to a gene. The CDR3 DNA sequence: TGTGCCAGTCAACAGGGGGCTGGCTATGGCTACACCTTC. It translates to CASQQGAGYGYTF.

The chain uses TRBV4-1 and TRBJ2-1; D is ambiguous. Germline CDR1 is MGHRA and CDR2 is YSYEKL. The CDR3 length is 13 residues. The germline V and J ends were trimmed by 1 base and 7 bases, with 8 bases remaining between them. This CDR3 reads CASSQVEFNEQFF. The CDR3 bases are TGCGCCAGCAGCCAAGTGGAGTTTAATGAGCAGTTCTTC.

This clone showed up just a few times. The gene calls are TRBV29-1 and TRBJ2-3, with D hard to call. The germline gives CDR1 SQVTM, CDR2 ANQGSEA. V gave up 6 bases and J gave up 3 bases, with 7 bases separating them. The CDR3 is made up of 11 amino acids. The CDR3 sequence: CSVRRTDTQYF. CDR3 DNA sequence: TGCAGCGTGAGGCGAACAGATACGCAGTATTTT.

The CDR3 here is CAWSVRQPNTEAFF. The DNA for the CDR3 is TGTGCCTGGAGTGTACGACAGCCTAACACTGAAGCTTTCTTT. The chain couples TRBV30 to TRBJ1-1, with D possibly being TRBD1 (5 bases). The germline V gene encodes CDR1 GTSNPN and CDR2 SVGIG (reference sequence). This CDR3 spans 14 amino acids. Trimming removed 0 bases from V and 2 bases from J, with 10 bases in between.

The CDR3 protein is CASRTIQGIHTEAFF. The CDR3 nucleotides are TGTGCCAGCAGAACTATACAGGGGATCCACACTGAAGCTTTCTTT. This chain links TRBV7-2 with TRBJ1-1, with 7 bases fitting TRBD1. The germline V gene encodes CDR1 SGHTA and CDR2 FQGNSA. V lost 6 bases, J lost 3 bases, and 10 bases stayed unmatched. CDR3 size: 15 residues.

About this clone itself: One end of the junction fails to match germline, which may point to a read error. This sequence joins TRBV7-7 and TRBJ2-2, with 9 bases fitting TRBD1. This CDR3 has 17 residues. Looked up from germline, CDR1 is SSHAT and CDR2 is FNYEAQ (reference sequence). This CDR3 is CASSSYRDRVNTGELFF. CDR3 in DNA: TGTGCTAGCAGCTCCTACCGGGACAGGGTAAACACCGGGGAGCTGTTTTTT.

In this sample, this clone turned up a few times. The chain joins TRBV19 to TRBJ1-1; TRBD1 aligns across 10 bases. In germline, CDR1 is LNHDA, CDR2 SQIVND (reference sequence). CDR3 length: 17 residues. V was clipped by 3 bases and J by 5 bases; unmatched bases: 12. CDR3 region: CASSILGLGTGETEAFF. The CDR3 DNA reads as TGTGCCAGTAGTATTCTCGGGTTGGGGACAGGGGAAACTGAAGCTTTCTTT.

The chain couples TRBV28 to TRBJ2-7, with TRBD1 matching 10 bases. CDR1 MDHEN and CDR2 SYDVKM come from the germline V gene. This CDR3 comprises 14 residues. Trimming cost V 5 bases and J 3 bases; bases outside gene matches: 4. The CDR3 sequence: CASSPTGGRYEQYF. CDR3 sequence (DNA): TGTGCCAGCAGTCCGACAGGGGGCCGCTACGAGCAGTACTTC.

The chain recombines TRBV27 with TRBJ2-5; D possibly uses TRBD1 or TRBD2 (5 bases each). This CDR3 is 14 amino acids long. V lost 8 bases and J lost 6, with 19 bases in between. Per the germline V gene, CDR1 is MNHEY and CDR2 is SMNVEV (reference sequence). The CDR3: CASGSRDPRQTQYF. DNA for the CDR3: TGTGCCAGCGGTTCGAGGGACCCACGACAGACCCAGTACTTC.

This clone was seen a single time. The chain recombines TRBV28 with TRBJ2-1, with D tentatively TRBD2 (6 bases). Germline assignment: CDR1 MDHEN and CDR2 SYDVKM. The CDR3 has 16 residues. V was clipped by 2 bases and J by 7 bases, with 18 bases between them. As DNA, the CDR3 is TGTGCCAGCAGTTTACAGGGTGCGGGGTTACAGAATGAGCAGTTCTTC. As protein: CASSLQGAGLQNEQFF.

This clone was counted only a few times. V gene TRBV6-5 combines with J gene TRBJ2-7; 9 nucleotides agree with TRBD1. Looked up from germline, CDR1 is MNHEY and CDR2 is SVGAGI. The CDR3 covers 15 residues. The junction had 8 bases not matched to a gene; V was cut back by 6 bases and J by 2 bases. This CDR3 is CASSPFTGGPYEQYF. In DNA form, the CDR3 reads TGTGCCAGCAGCCCATTTACAGGGGGCCCCTACGAGCAGTACTTC.

The chain is built from TRBV30 and TRBJ2-3; the match to TRBD2 covers 9 bases. This CDR3 comprises 14 residues. V trimming: 8 bases; J trimming: 2 bases; junction bases outside the gene matches: 8. Germline CDR1 reads GTSNPN; CDR2 reads SVGIG (reference sequence). CDR3 DNA: TGTGCCCAGTTAGCGGGGGACACCACAGATACGCAGTATTTT. This codes for CAQLAGDTTDTQYF.

This clone was seen more than once but under ten times. Other DNA sequences within the sample encode an identical CDR3. The rearrangement uses TRBV7-2 and TRBJ1-6, with D possibly being TRBD1 (5 bases). Germline V lookup: CDR1 SGHTA, CDR2 FQGNSA. Trimming stripped 0 bases from V and 8 bases from J, with 11 bases between. The CDR3 length is 15 residues. The CDR3 nucleotides read TGTGCCAGCAGCTTAGCCGCCAGGGCGGATTCACCCCTCCACTTT. It yields the protein CASSLAARADSPLHF.

The V and J genes are TRBV5-6 and TRBJ1-2, with TRBD1 matching 7 bases. V lost 1 base, J lost 4 bases, and 7 bases stayed unmatched. In germline, CDR1 is SGHDT, CDR2 YYEEEE. The CDR3 runs 15 residues. The CDR3 DNA sequence: TGTGCCAGCAGCTTGAGAACAGGGGCGTCCTATGGCTACACCTTC. It is translated as CASSLRTGASYGYTF.

The CDR3 DNA reads TGTGCCAGCAGCCCAGACTTTCGCGGTCAGCAGCGAGATACGCAGTATTTT. Translation gives CASSPDFRGQQRDTQYF. The J gene is TRBJ2-3, the V gene TRBV4-2; D not certain. Germline CDR1 LGHNA, CDR2 YNFKEQ. CDR3 length: 17 amino acids. V lost 4 bases and J 5 bases, leaving 22 bases between the germline ends.

This chain links TRBV6-5 with TRBJ2-4, with D maybe TRBD2 (6 bases). Trimming took off 6 bases at V and 9 bases at J, with 18 bases between the two ends. Germline loops: CDR1 MNHEY, CDR2 SVGAGI. This CDR3 has 14 residues. CDR3 DNA sequence: TGTGCCAGCAGCTCGGACTATCTGCGGCCCATTCAGTACTTC. As protein: CASSSDYLRPIQYF.